One and the same sample provided the 21 T cell receptor beta chains below, sequenced in a study of identical twins. MiXCR, applied by TCRdb to the 5' RACE reads, yields one record per CDR3 protein. The data contain under 250,000 distinct CDR3 sequences, roughly 10% of them seen just once; the ten biggest clones take up approximately 5.1%. The sample consisted of memory (CD45RO+) T cells sorted from blood. The origin of the receptors is a woman between 18 and 29 years old in good health.

This clonotype has just a few counts. The rearrangement uses TRBV7-9 and TRBJ2-2; TRBD1 is a possible D gene (5 bases). CDR3 size: 15 residues. Deletions cut 5 bases from V and 4 bases from J, with 14 bases between. Germline CDR1 and CDR2: SEHNR and FQNEAQ (reference sequence). CDR3 bases: TGTGCCAGCAGCCCCGACCCAGGGCTCACCGGGGAGCTGTTTTTT. Amino acid sequence: CASSPDPGLTGELFF.

J is TRBJ1-2 and V is TRBV20-1; 7 bases line up with TRBD1. Trimming took 5 bases from V and 4 from J; bases not matched to a gene: 7. The CDR3 runs 13 residues. The V gene's germline CDR1 is DFQATT and CDR2 SNEGSKA (reference sequence). The CDR3: CSAGTGQTYGYTF. For the CDR3, the DNA is TGCAGTGCTGGGACGGGACAGACCTATGGCTACACCTTC.

The gene calls are TRBV10-2 and TRBJ2-5; D not certain. Between the trimmed V and J ends, which lost 4 bases and 1 base, there was a span of 10 bases. This CDR3 contains 14 residues. The germline gives CDR1 WSHSY, CDR2 SAAADI. The CDR3: CASSGRTFQETQYF. The CDR3 nucleotides read TGCGCCAGCAGTGGTAGGACCTTCCAAGAGACCCAGTACTTC.

The chain employs TRBV7-3 and TRBJ1-1; 9 nucleotides line up with TRBD1. Germline V lookup: CDR1 SGHTA, CDR2 FQGTGA. With 5 bases clipped from V and 5 bases from J, the junction kept 3 bases outside the gene matches. This CDR3 comprises 13 residues. The CDR3 sequence: CASSQTGGTEAFF. CDR3 DNA sequence: TGTGCCAGCAGCCAGACAGGGGGTACTGAAGCTTTCTTT.

The CDR3: CASSPGTGTFNYGYTF. CDR3 nucleotide sequence: TGTGCCAGCTCACCAGGAACCGGGACGTTTAACTATGGCTACACCTTC. This sequence joins TRBV18 and TRBJ1-2; a weak D match, TRBD1 (5 bases). The CDR3 spans 16 residues. The germline V gene has CDR1 KGHSH and CDR2 LQKENI. V shed 2 bases and J shed 1 base, with 14 bases lying between them.

There are many counts of this clonotype. The CDR3 nucleotides are TGCAGTGCTAGAGGGTACTCGGGACCTGGGGCCAACGTCCTGACTTTC. Its protein is CSARGYSGPGANVLTF. The chain combines TRBV20-1 with TRBJ2-6; D may correspond to TRBD1 or TRBD2 (5 bases each). Trimming stripped 1 base from V and 2 bases from J, with 12 bases between. The germline V gene has CDR1 DFQATT and CDR2 SNEGSKA (reference sequence). The CDR3 loop spans 16 amino acids.

This clonotype occurred a few times. CDR3 in DNA: TGTGCCAGCCTTCAGGATAGAACCCACAATGAGCAGTTCTTC. Translating it yields CASLQDRTHNEQFF. This chain connects TRBV6-1 to TRBJ2-1; no definite D call. The ends were cut back, 8 bases at V and 5 bases at J, with 16 bases in the middle. Looked up from germline, CDR1 is MNHNS and CDR2 is SASEGT. This CDR3 comprises 14 residues.

This clonotype was counted between two and nine times. This chain connects TRBV20-1 to TRBJ2-7; TRBD2 matches 7 bases. The CDR3 spans 14 residues. V trimming: 3 bases; J trimming: 1 base; junction bases outside the gene matches: 6. Per the germline V gene, CDR1 is DFQATT and CDR2 is SNEGSKA (reference sequence). The CDR3 DNA reads TGCAGTGCTAGCCTGAGCGGGGCTTCCTACGAGCAGTACTTC. Protein product: CSASLSGASYEQYF.

This clonotype has only a few counts. CDR3 loop: CASSWEENTEAFF. The CDR3 bases are TGTGCCAGCAGCTGGGAAGAGAACACTGAAGCTTTCTTT. The chain couples TRBV6-1 to TRBJ1-1; D is unresolved. CDR3 length: 13 residues. Germline V lookup: CDR1 MNHNS, CDR2 SASEGT. The V and J ends lost 6 bases and 1 base respectively, with 9 bases between them.

J is TRBJ2-3 and V is TRBV12-3 or TRBV12-4; no definite D call. V gave up 6 bases and J gave up 4 bases, with 11 bases separating them. The CDR3 consists of 13 residues. The CDR3 is CASSLPPADTQYF. CDR3 DNA: TGTGCCAGCAGCCTCCCCCCCGCAGATACGCAGTATTTT.

V is TRBV30 and J is TRBJ1-2; 9 bases match TRBD1. The CDR3 extends over 12 amino acids. J lost 8 bases, V lost 3 bases, and 4 bases had no gene match. Germline assignment: CDR1 GTSNPN and CDR2 SVGIG (reference sequence). The CDR3 sequence is CAWSGQGLGYTF. CDR3 nucleotide sequence: TGTGCCTGGAGCGGACAGGGGCTCGGCTACACCTTC.

The table lists this clonotype with many counts. V usage is TRBV6-5 and J usage is TRBJ2-7, with a possible D match to TRBD1 (6 bases). The CDR3 spans 14 residues. Germline CDR1 is MNHEY and CDR2 is SVGAGI. Trimming left V 4 bases short and J 2 bases short, with 12 bases between. This CDR3 reads CASSSRGSTYEQYF. The CDR3 DNA follows: TGTGCCAGCAGTTCCAGGGGCAGCACCTACGAGCAGTACTTC.

This chain joins TRBV6-1 and TRBJ2-7, with TRBD1 as a possible D gene (6 bases). The germline V and J ends were trimmed by 7 bases and 2 bases, with 15 bases remaining between them. Germline V gene data show CDR1 as MNHNS and CDR2 as SASEGT. The CDR3 length is 14 residues. CDR3 loop: CASNLPDSTYEQYF. Written as DNA, the CDR3 is TGTGCCAGCAATCTCCCGGACAGTACCTACGAGCAGTACTTC.

This clonotype has a handful of counts. The chain recombines TRBV7-2 with TRBJ1-1; 8 nucleotides line up with TRBD1. The CDR3 length is 14 residues. Germline lookup yields CDR1 SGHTA and CDR2 FQGNSA. Trimming at V came to 6 bases and at J to 8 bases, leaving 11 bases not matched to a gene. The CDR3 DNA is TGTGCCAGCAGTGACAGGGGTGATTTACGGGAAGCTTTCTTT. It codes for CASSDRGDLREAFF.

This clonotype showed up just a few times. V gene TRBV9 combines with J gene TRBJ2-2; D not certain. The germline CDR1 and CDR2 sequences are SGDLS and YYNGEE. The V end was cut by 2 bases, the J end by 5 bases, with 4 bases between. The length of the CDR3 is 12 residues. The CDR3 DNA sequence: TGTGCCAGCAGCGTGAGGACCGGGGAGCTGTTTTTT. It specifies CASSVRTGELFF.

By its share, this clonotype is medium-sized. The gene calls are TRBV6-2 or TRBV6-3 and TRBJ2-7; 8 bases are shared with TRBD2. Germline lookup yields CDR1 MNHEY and CDR2 SVGEGT. The CDR3 has 14 residues. J lost 2 bases, V lost 0 bases, and 0 bases had no gene match. CDR3 in DNA: TGTGCCAGCAGTTACTCGACTAGCGCCTACGAGCAGTACTTC. This codes for CASSYSTSAYEQYF.

J is TRBJ2-3 and V is TRBV24-1, with 8 bases identical to TRBD2. V lost 2 bases to trimming and J lost 1 base; unmatched junction nucleotides: 1. CDR1 KGHDR and CDR2 SFDVKD come from the germline V gene. The CDR3 loop spans 15 amino acids. The CDR3 region is CATSDSGGGTDTQYF. CDR3 coding DNA: TGTGCCACCAGTGATTCGGGGGGGGGCACAGATACGCAGTATTTT.

V is TRBV20-1 and J is TRBJ2-5; 7 bases align to TRBD2. The CDR3 length is 15 residues. Trimming removed 5 bases from V and 5 bases from J; junction bases left unmatched: 14. Per the germline V gene, CDR1 is DFQATT and CDR2 is SNEGSKA (reference sequence). The CDR3 here is CSARSPSGPGETQYF. The CDR3 coding sequence is TGCAGTGCTCGGTCTCCTAGCGGACCAGGGGAGACCCAGTACTTC.

This clonotype was observed many times. The chain couples TRBV12-3 or TRBV12-4 to TRBJ2-7; 9 bases agree with TRBD1. The ends lost 1 base at V and 3 bases at J; junction bases unmatched: 7. CDR3 length: 16 amino acids. CDR3 sequence (DNA): TGTGCCAGCAGTTTAGATCACACGACAGGGGGCTACGAGCAGTACTTC. This codes for CASSLDHTTGGYEQYF.

The CDR3 loop reads CASGLGTLGNSPLHF. The DNA of the CDR3 is TGTGCTAGTGGCTTAGGGACTTTAGGGAATTCACCCCTCCACTTT. The chain recombines TRBV12-5 with TRBJ1-6; tentatively, D is TRBD1 (5 bases). Germline-derived CDR1 and CDR2 are LGHNT and FRNRAP. The V end lost 6 bases, the J end lost 7 bases, and 16 bases lay between the germline ends. The CDR3 spans 15 residues.

This clonotype turned up a few times. The V gene is TRBV5-4, the J gene TRBJ2-1; 12 nucleotides line up with TRBD2. CDR1 and CDR2 (germline): SGHNT, YYREEE (reference sequence). The junction had 6 bases not matched to a gene; V was cut back by 4 bases and J by 7 bases. This CDR3 is 15 amino acids long. The CDR3, as DNA: TGTGCCAGCAGCCAGGGACTAGCGGGCGTTAATGAGCAGTTCTTC. Translated, it gives CASSQGLAGVNEQFF. Using reference TRBV5-4 and TRBJ2-1 for the parts outside the CDR3, the full variable domain is ETGVTQSPTHLIKTRGQQVTLRCSSQSGHNTVSWYQQALGQGPQFIFQYYREEENGRGNFPPRFSGLQFPNYSSELNVNALELDDSALYLCASSQGLAGVNEQFFGPGTRLTVL.